Described below is a single T cell receptor beta chain sequence and its context. The antigen is not known. The authors reverse transcribed all of the isolated RNA, so sequencing captured expressed TCRB transcripts. The data were produced by immunoSEQ multiplex PCR, yet TCRdb's version contains in-frame clones alone and is incomplete. This table holds some 640,000 clones, 11% to 15% found once. This sample is part of a study of beta chain features in type 1 diabetes. Findings of the study overall: The study found moderately but significantly shorter TCRB CDR3s in all four CD4+ subsets of Type 1 diabetes patients.

V lost 1 base and J lost 1, with 16 bases in between. Germline-derived CDR1 and CDR2 are LGHNA and YSLEER. This CDR3 has 17 residues. Stem cell-like memory, regulatory, central memory and naive CD4+ cells were sorted via CD45RO/CCR7/CD25/CD127/CD95/CD27. The V gene is TRBV4-3, the J gene TRBJ2-5, with D perhaps given as TRBD1 or TRBD2 (5 bases each). The TCR comes from a man younger than 30 with type 1 diabetes. Sequenced sample: naive CD4+ T cells from blood. The CDR3 DNA is TGCGCCAGCAGCCAAGTTGGTCTTGGGGGTATCCAAGAGACCCAGTACTTC. This sequence encodes CASSQVGLGGIQETQYF.